The present entry profiles one T cell receptor (beta chain) with its context. The data were taken from a study of blood T cell repertoires in COVID-19. Study-level information: Samples came from the United States, Italy and Spain, spanning acute and convalescent COVID-19. T cells, B-cell-depleted T cells, or PBMCs provided the cDNA or gDNA that served as material.

Authors' data handling: Nucleated cell number was recorded as an estimate derived from reference gene primer amplification. The protocol was immunoSEQ multiplex PCR, while the TCRdb copy is restricted to in-frame clones and leaves out a portion. That table furnishes V, J and clone size, whereas the DNA furnished D and trimming. The table includes approximately 250,000 clones, around nine tenths detected once. Trimming took 2 bases from V and 6 from J, leaving 10 bases between them. The CDR3 has 14 amino acids. CDR1 SGHAT and CDR2 FQNNGV come from the germline V gene. The sample was peripheral blood. The receptor's source is a woman aged 60-75 years who had recovered from COVID-19. V and J are TRBV11-2 and TRBJ1-4; TRBD1 might be the D (6 bases). In DNA, the CDR3 is TGTGCCAGCAGCTTATGGTCAGGGGATGAAAAACTGTTTTTT. Its translation is CASSLWSGDEKLFF.